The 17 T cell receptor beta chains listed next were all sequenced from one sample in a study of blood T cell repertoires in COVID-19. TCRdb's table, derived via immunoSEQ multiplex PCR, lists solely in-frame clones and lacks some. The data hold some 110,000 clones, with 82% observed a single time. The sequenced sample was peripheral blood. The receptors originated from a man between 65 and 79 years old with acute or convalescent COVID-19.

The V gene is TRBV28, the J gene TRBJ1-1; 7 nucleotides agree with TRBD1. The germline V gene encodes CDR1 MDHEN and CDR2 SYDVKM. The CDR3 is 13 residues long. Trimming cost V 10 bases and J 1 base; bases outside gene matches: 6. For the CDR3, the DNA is TGTGCCACCCAGGGACAGCCGAACACTGAAGCTTTCTTT. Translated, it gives CATQGQPNTEAFF.

The chain's CDR3 is CSASDPTGGTLGAQHF. The DNA for the CDR3 is TGCAGTGCTAGTGACCCTACAGGGGGCACCCTGGGAGCCCAGCATTTT. This chain joins TRBV20-1 and TRBJ1-5; TRBD1 matches 9 bases. V shed 3 bases, J shed 11 bases, and the junction held 17 bases outside the gene matches. Germline values: CDR1 DFQATT, CDR2 SNEGSKA (reference sequence). The CDR3 is 16 residues long.

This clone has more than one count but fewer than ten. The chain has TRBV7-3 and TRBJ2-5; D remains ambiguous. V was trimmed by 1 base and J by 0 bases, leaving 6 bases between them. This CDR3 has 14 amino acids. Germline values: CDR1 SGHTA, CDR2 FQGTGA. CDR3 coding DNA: TGTGCCAGCAGCTTAAGGCCGAACCAAGAGACCCAGTACTTC. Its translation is CASSLRPNQETQYF.

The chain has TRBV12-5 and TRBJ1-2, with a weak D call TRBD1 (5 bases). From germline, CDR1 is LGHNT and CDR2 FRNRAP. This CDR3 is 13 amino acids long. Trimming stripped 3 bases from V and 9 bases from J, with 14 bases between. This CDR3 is CASGFGRVGSYTF. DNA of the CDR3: TGTGCTAGTGGTTTCGGCAGGGTGGGAAGCTACACCTTC.

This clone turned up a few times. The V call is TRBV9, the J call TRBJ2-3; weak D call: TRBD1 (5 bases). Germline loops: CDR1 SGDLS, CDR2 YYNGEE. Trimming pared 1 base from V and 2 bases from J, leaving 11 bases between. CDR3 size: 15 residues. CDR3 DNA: TGTGCCAGCAGCGTATCAGGGCAGAACACAGATACGCAGTATTTT. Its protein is CASSVSGQNTDTQYF.

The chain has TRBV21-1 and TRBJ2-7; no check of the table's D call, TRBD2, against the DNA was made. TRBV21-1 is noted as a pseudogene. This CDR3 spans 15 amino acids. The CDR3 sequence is CASSKPEALAYEQYF. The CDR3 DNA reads TGTGCCAGCAGCAAACCAGAGGCACTTGCCTACGAGCAGTACTTC.

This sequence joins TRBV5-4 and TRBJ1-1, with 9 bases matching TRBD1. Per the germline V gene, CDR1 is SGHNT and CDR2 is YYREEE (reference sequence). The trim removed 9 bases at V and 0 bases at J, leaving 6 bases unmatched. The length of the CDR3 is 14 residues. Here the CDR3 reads CATGGQGLNTEAFF. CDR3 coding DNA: TGTGCCACCGGGGGACAGGGACTGAACACTGAAGCTTTCTTT.

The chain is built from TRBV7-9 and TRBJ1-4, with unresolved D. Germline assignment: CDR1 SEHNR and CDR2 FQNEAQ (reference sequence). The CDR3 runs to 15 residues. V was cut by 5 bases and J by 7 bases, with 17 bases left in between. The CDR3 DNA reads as TGTGCCAGCAGCGCTCGACGGGGAGGTGGTGAAAAACTGTTTTTT. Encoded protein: CASSARRGGGEKLFF.

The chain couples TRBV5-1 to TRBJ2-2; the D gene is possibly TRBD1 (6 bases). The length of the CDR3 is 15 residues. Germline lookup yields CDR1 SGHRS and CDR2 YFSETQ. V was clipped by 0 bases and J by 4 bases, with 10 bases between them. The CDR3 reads CASSLAVQGTGELFF. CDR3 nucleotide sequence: TGCGCCAGCAGCTTGGCCGTACAGGGCACCGGGGAGCTGTTTTTT.

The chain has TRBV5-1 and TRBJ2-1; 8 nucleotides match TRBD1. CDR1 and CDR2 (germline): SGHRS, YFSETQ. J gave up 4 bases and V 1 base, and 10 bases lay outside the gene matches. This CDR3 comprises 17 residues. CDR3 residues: CASSLQPGTGRYNEQFF. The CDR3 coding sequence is TGCGCCAGCAGCTTGCAACCAGGGACAGGTCGGTACAATGAGCAGTTCTTC.

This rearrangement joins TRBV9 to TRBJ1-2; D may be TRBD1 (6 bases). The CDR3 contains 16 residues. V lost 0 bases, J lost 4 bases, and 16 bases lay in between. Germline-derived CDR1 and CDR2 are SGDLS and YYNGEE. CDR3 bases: TGTGCCAGCAGCGTAGGTCAACAGGGTATGGGCTATGGCTACACCTTC. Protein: CASSVGQQGMGYGYTF.

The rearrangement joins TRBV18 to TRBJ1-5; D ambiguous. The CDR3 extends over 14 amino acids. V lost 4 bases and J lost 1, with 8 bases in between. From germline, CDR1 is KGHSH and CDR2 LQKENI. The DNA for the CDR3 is TGTGCCAGCTCACGGACTGACAGCAATCAGCCCCAGCATTTT. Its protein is CASSRTDSNQPQHF.

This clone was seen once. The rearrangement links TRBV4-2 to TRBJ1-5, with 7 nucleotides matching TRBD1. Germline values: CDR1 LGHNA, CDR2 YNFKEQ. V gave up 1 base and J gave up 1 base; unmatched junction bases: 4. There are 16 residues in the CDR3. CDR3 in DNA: TGTGCCAGCAGCCAAGGGGGACAGATGAGCAATCAGCCCCAGCATTTT. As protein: CASSQGGQMSNQPQHF.

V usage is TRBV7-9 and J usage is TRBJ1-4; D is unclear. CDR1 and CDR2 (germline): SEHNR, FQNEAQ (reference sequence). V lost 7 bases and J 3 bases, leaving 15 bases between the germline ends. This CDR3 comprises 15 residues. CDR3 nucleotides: TGTGCCAGCACCTTCGGCGGGGTACCTAATGAAAAACTGTTTTTT. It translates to CASTFGGVPNEKLFF. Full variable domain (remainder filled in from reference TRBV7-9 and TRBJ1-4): DTGVSQNPRHKITKRGQNVTFRCDPISEHNRLYWYRQTLGQGPEFLTYFQNEAQLEKSRLLSDRFSAERPKGSFSTLEIQRTEQGDSAMYLCASTFGGVPNEKLFFGSGTQLSVL.

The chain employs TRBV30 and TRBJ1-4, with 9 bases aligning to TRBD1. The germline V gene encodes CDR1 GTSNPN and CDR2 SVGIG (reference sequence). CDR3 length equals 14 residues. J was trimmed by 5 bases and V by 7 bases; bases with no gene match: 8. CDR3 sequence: CASETGGRNEKLFF. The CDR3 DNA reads TGTGCCTCGGAGACAGGGGGACGCAATGAAAAACTGTTTTTT.

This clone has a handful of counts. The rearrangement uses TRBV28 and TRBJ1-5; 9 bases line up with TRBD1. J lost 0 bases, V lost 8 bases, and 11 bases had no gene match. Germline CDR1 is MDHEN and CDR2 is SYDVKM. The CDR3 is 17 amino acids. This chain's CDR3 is CASSGTGRPNSNQPQHF. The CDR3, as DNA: TGTGCCAGCTCCGGGACAGGGAGACCCAATAGCAATCAGCCCCAGCATTTT.

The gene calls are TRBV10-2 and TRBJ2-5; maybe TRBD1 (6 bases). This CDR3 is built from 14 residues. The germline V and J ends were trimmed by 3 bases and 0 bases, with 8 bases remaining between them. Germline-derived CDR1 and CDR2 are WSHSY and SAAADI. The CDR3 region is CASSDRGYQETQYF. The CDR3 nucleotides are TGCGCCAGCAGTGACAGGGGATACCAAGAGACCCAGTACTTC.